This T cell receptor beta chain was retrieved from a study of T-cell reconstitution after alpha-beta-depleted transplantation in children. Study-wide results and limits: Surviving thymic progenitors and recipient T cells were the source of high TCRbeta diversity at day 60 in some patients. At around two months after transplant, the alpha-beta T cells were reportedly derived from several hundred expanded clones that came from non-depleted graft cells. Newly generated T cells supplied most T-cell counts and diversity one year post-transplant.

As concerns this clonotype: Its antigen is unknown.

It was with unique molecular identifiers that the TCRbeta library was prepared. Via MiXCR, TCRdb re-called the PCR reads, giving one row per CDR3 protein. The table has roughly 570,000 distinct CDR3 sequences, around 27% seen once. The CDR3 is made up of 11 amino acids. J gave up 10 bases and V 8 bases, and 5 bases lay outside the gene matches. The germline V gene has CDR1 MDHEN and CDR2 SYDVKM. The clonotype originates from a boy under three years old with Wiskott-Aldrich syndrome, due to receive a stem cell transplant. The sample was PBMCs, taken before TCRalphabeta/CD19-depleted stem cell transplant. This rearrangement joins TRBV28 to TRBJ2-3; 8 bases fit TRBD2. CDR3 bases: TGTGCCAGCGGAGAGCGGGAGTCGCAGTATTTT. It specifies CASGERESQYF.